The entry below describes one T cell receptor (beta chain). The antigen is undetermined. This record comes from a study of T cell responses to AZD1222 COVID-19 vaccine. Sequencing used immunoSEQ multiplex PCR; TCRdb keeps in-frame clones, though not all of them. The repertoire holds approximately 150,000 clones, with roughly nine tenths as singletons. Study-wide results and limits: Once two AZD1222 doses were given, Spike-specific TCR breadth and depth went up. It should be noted that donors were predominantly white British and more often female, and clonal diversity was possibly underestimated. Repertoires were obtained solely post-peak T cell response. Only a handful of AZD1222 recipients were seropositive at baseline.

Sequences were derived from peripheral blood, sampled 28 days after the second AZD1222 dose. This TCR came from an adult who received the AZD1222 COVID-19 vaccine.

This CDR3 is CASSPLADHTDTQYF. CDR3 coding DNA: TGTGCCAGCAGCCCGCTAGCGGACCACACAGATACGCAGTATTTT. The chain couples TRBV6-2 or TRBV6-3 to TRBJ2-3, with 7 bases matching TRBD2. CDR3 length: 15 amino acids. V dropped 6 bases and J dropped 2; count of bases not matched to a gene: 8. Germline V CDR1 and CDR2: MNHEY, SVGEGT.